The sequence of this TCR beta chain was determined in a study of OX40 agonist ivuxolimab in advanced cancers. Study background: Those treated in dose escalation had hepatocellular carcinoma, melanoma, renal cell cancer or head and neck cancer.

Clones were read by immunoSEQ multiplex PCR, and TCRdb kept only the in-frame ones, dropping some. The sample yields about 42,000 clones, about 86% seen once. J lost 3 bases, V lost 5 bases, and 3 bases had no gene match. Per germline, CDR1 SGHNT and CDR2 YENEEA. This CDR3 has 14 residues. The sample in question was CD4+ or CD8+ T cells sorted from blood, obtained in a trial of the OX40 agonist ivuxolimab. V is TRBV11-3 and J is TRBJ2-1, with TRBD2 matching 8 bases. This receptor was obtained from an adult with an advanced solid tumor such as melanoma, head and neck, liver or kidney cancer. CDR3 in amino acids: CASSPGGGYNEQFF. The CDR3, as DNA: TGTGCCAGCAGCCCCGGGGGGGGCTACAATGAGCAGTTCTTC.